This T cell receptor beta chain originates from a study of OX40 agonist ivuxolimab in advanced cancers. Background on the study: Intravenous ivuxolimab at 0.01 to 10 mg/kg was given to patients every 2 weeks. The group had a mean age of around 64 years, ranged from about 20 to 80, and was 82.7% male.

A word on this clone: What it binds is not known.

J lost 4 bases, V lost 2 bases, and 12 bases had no gene match. The CDR3 is made up of 18 amino acids. Germline V gene data show CDR1 as ENHRY and CDR2 as SYGVKD. Here immunoSEQ multiplex PCR was the method, and the copy in TCRdb shows in-frame clones only, minus some. The sample records more than 45,000 clones, roughly nine tenths being singletons. Study outcomes and limitations: In CD8+ T cells, expanded clones were on average more numerous than in CD4+.

The sample consisted of CD4+ or CD8+ T cells sorted from blood, taken in a trial of the OX40 agonist ivuxolimab. This sequence joins TRBV10-3 and TRBJ2-2; TRBD1 matches 8 bases. The origin of this receptor is an adult with an advanced solid tumor such as melanoma, head and neck, liver or kidney cancer. The CDR3 nucleotides are TGTGCCATCAGTGAGAGGAATTGGGCAGGGGGCGTCACCGGGGAGCTGTTTTTT. Translation gives CAISERNWAGGVTGELFF.